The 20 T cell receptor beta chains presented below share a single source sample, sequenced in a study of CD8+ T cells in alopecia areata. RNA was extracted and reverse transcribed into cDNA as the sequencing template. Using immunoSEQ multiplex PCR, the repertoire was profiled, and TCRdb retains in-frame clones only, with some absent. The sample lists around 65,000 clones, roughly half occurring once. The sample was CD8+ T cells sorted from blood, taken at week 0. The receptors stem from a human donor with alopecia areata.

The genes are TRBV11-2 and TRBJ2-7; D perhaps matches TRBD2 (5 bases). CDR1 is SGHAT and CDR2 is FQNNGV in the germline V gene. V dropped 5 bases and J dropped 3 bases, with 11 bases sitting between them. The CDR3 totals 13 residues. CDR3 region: CASSLASDYEQYF. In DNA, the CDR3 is TGTGCCAGCAGCCTAGCTTCCGACTACGAGCAGTACTTC.

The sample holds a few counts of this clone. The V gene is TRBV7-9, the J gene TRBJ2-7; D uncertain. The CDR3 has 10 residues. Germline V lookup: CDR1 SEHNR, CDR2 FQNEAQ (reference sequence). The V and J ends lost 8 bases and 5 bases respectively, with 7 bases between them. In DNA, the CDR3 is TGTGCCAGCGCCTCGGACGAGCAGTACTTC. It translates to CASASDEQYF.

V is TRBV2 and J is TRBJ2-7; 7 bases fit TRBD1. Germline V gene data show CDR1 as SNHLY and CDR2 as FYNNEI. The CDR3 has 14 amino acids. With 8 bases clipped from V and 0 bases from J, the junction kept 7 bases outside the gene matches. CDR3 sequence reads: CASSYRGNSYEQYF. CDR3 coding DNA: TGTGCCAGCTCATACAGGGGAAACTCCTACGAGCAGTACTTC.

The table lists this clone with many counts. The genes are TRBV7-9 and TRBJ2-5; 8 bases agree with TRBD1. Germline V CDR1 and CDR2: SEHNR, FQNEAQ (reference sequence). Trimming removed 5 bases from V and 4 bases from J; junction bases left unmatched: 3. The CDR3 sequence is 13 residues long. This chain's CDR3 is CASSTDRVETQYF. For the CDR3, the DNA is TGTGCCAGCAGCACGGACAGGGTAGAGACCCAGTACTTC.

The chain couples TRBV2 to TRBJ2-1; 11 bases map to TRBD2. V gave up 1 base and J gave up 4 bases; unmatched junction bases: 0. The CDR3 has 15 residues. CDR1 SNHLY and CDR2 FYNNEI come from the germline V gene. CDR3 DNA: TGTGCCAGCAGTGAAGGGACTAGCGGGTACAATGAGCAGTTCTTC. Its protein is CASSEGTSGYNEQFF.

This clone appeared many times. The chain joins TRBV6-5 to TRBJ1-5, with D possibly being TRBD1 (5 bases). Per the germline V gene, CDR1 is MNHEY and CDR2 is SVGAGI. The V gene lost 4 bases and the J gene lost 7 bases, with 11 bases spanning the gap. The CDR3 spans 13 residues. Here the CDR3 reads CASSFGAGQPQHF. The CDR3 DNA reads TGTGCCAGCAGTTTTGGGGCCGGACAGCCCCAGCATTTT.

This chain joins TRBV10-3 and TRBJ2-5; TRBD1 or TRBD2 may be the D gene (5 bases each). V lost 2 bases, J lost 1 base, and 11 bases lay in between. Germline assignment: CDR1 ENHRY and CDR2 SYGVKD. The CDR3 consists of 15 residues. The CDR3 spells CAISETRQLQETQYF. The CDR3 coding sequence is TGTGCCATCAGTGAGACTAGACAGCTCCAAGAGACCCAGTACTTC.

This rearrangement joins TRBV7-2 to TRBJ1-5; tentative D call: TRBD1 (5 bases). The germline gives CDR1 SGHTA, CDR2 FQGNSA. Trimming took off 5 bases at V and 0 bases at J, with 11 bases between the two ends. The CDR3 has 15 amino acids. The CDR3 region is CASSGGLYSNQPQHF. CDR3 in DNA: TGTGCCAGCAGCGGGGGACTTTATAGCAATCAGCCCCAGCATTTT.

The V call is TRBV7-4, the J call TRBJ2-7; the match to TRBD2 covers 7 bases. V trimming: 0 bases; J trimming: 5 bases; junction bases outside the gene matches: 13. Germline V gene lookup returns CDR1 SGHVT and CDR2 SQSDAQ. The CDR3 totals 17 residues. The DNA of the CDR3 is TGTGCCAGCAGCTTAGCCCCTCGCTGCGGGAGATTCAACGAGCAGTACTTC. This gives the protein CASSLAPRCGRFNEQYF.

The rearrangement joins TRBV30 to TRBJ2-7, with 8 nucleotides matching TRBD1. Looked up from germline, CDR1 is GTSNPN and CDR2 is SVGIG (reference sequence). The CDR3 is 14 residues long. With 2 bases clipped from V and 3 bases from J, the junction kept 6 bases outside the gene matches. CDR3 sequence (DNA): TGTGCCTGGAGTACAGGACAGGGCCTCTACGAGCAGTACTTC. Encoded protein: CAWSTGQGLYEQYF.

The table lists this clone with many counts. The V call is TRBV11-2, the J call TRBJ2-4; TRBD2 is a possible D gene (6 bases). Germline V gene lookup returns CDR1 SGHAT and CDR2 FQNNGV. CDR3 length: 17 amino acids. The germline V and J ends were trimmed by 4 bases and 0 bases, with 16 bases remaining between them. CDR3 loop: CASSSPSQGLAKNIQYF. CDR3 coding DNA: TGTGCCAGCAGCTCCCCATCTCAGGGACTAGCCAAAAACATTCAGTACTTC.

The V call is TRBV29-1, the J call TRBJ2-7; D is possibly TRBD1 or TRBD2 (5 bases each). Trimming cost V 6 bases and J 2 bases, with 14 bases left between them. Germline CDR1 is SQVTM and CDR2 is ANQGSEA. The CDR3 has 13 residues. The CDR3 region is CSVRGPGTYEQYF. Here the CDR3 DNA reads TGCAGCGTCCGGGGCCCGGGAACCTACGAGCAGTACTTC.

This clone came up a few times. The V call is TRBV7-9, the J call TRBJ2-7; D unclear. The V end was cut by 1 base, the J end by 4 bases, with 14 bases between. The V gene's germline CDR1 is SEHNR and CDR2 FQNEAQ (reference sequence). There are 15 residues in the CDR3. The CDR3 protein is CASSLEPPVGYEQYF. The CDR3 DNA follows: TGTGCCAGCAGCTTAGAGCCGCCCGTGGGGTACGAGCAGTACTTC. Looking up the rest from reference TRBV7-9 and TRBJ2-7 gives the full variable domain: DTGVSQNPRHKITKRGQNVTFRCDPISEHNRLYWYRQTLGQGPEFLTYFQNEAQLEKSRLLSDRFSAERPKGSFSTLEIQRTEQGDSAMYLCASSLEPPVGYEQYFGPGTRLTVT.

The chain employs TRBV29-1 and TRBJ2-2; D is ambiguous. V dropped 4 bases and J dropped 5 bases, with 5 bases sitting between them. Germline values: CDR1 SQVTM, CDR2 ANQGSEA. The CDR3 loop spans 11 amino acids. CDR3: CSVARTGELFF. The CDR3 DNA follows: TGCAGCGTTGCGAGGACCGGGGAGCTGTTTTTT.

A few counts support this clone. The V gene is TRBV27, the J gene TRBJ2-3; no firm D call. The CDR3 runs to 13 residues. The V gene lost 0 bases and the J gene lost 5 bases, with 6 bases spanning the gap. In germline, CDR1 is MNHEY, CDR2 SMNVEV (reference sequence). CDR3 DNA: TGTGCCAGCAGTTTATCGAGTCTAGATACGCAGTATTTT. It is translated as CASSLSSLDTQYF.

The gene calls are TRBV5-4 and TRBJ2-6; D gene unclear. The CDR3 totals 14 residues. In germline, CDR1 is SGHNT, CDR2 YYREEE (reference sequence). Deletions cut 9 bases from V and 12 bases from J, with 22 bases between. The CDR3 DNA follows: TGTGCCACAAGCTCCAACCGCGAGAGGCTCGTCCTGACTTTC. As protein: CATSSNRERLVLTF.

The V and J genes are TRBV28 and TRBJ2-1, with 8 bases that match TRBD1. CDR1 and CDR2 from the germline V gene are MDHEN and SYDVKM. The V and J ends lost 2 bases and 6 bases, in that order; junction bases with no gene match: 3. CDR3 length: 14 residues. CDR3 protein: CASSLIGTGNEQFF. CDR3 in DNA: TGTGCCAGCAGTTTAATCGGGACAGGCAATGAGCAGTTCTTC.

DNA for the CDR3: TGTGCCAGCAGCTTGCCTGGTAGCACTGAAGCTTTCTTT. Its protein product is CASSLPGSTEAFF. The chain uses TRBV7-9 and TRBJ1-1; D call uncertain. Between the trimmed V and J ends, which lost 3 bases and 4 bases, there was a span of 9 bases. The CDR3 length is 13 residues. Germline-derived CDR1 and CDR2 are SEHNR and FQNEAQ (reference sequence).

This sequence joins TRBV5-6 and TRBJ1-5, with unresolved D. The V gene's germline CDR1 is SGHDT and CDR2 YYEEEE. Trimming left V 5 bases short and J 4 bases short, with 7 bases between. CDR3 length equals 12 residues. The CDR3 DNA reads TGTGCCAGCAGTTTCGGGAATCAGCCCCAGCATTTT. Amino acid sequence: CASSFGNQPQHF.

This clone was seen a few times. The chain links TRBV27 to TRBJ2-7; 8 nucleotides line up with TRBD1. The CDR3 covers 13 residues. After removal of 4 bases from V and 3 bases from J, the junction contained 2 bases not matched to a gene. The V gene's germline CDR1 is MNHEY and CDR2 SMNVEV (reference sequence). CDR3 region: CASSSGGHYEQYF. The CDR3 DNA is TGTGCCAGCAGTTCAGGGGGCCACTACGAGCAGTACTTC.